The clone carrying this T cell receptor beta chain came up many times. Antigen: not known. CDR1 and CDR2 from the germline V gene are SGHRS and YFSETQ. This CDR3 is 15 amino acids long. The V gene lost 7 bases and the J gene lost 4 bases, with 19 bases spanning the gap. A sample-barcoded 5' primer and a J-beta primer mix were used in a second PCR of roughly 6 to 11 cycles. All samples gave at least 2.5 million CDR3-containing paired-end reads. TCRdb processed the 5' RACE reads anew with MiXCR; each CDR3 protein has one entry. In the table there are 630,000 or so distinct CDR3 sequences, about 34% of which are singletons. These data belong to a study of blood T cells in healthy people across ages. Findings and limits, study-wide: It was the long-lived donors that had more naive CD4+ cells and higher diversity than aged donors. Unknown CMV status may confound age-related changes in expanded clones.

This receptor was obtained from a woman of 80 years or more in good health. Sequencing was carried out using blood. This chain connects TRBV5-1 to TRBJ2-3; a weak D match, TRBD2 (6 bases). In nucleotides, the CDR3 is TGCGCCAGCTGTGTGGGACTTTTTATTTCAGATACGCAGTATTTT. This translates into CASCVGLFISDTQYF.